These 22 T cell receptor beta chains were all obtained from the same sample, sequenced in a study of CD8 T cells in Susac syndrome. Random hexamers primed reverse transcription of about 0.5 to 1 ug RNA. TCRdb reprocessed the immunoSEQ multiplex PCR reads with MiXCR, giving one entry per CDR3 protein. The profile covers approximately 160,000 distinct CDR3 sequences, with more than 95% appearing a single time and roughly 0.12% taken by the ten largest. What was sequenced was CD4+ T cells from PBMCs. The source of these receptors is a human donor with Susac syndrome.

The CDR3 loop is CASSPSLGAGGHSYNEQFF. As DNA, the CDR3 is TGTGCCAGCAGCCCCTCTCTGGGGGCGGGGGGCCACTCCTACAATGAGCAGTTCTTC. The chain couples TRBV4-2 to TRBJ2-1; 8 bases align to TRBD2. V dropped 4 bases and J dropped 0; count of bases not matched to a gene: 14. The germline V gene encodes CDR1 LGHNA and CDR2 YNFKEQ. The CDR3 length is 19 residues.

The chain is built from TRBV7-3 and TRBJ1-6; D is possibly TRBD1 (5 bases). The CDR3 is made up of 12 amino acids. V gave up 4 bases and J gave up 16 bases, with 14 bases separating them. Germline V gene data show CDR1 as SGHTA and CDR2 as FQGTGA. CDR3 in DNA: TGTGCCAGCAGCTCGGGGCCGGGACCGCTCCACTTT. This codes for CASSSGPGPLHF.

This chain uses TRBV29-1 with TRBJ2-3, with a tentative D call TRBD2 (6 bases). The CDR3 spans 13 residues. In germline, CDR1 is SQVTM, CDR2 ANQGSEA. V dropped 2 bases and J dropped 3 bases, with 9 bases sitting between them. The CDR3 DNA follows: TGCAGCGTTGAAAGCGGGCGGACAGATACGCAGTATTTT. Protein: CSVESGRTDTQYF.

The chain carries TRBV28 and TRBJ2-7; D may correspond to TRBD1 or TRBD2 (5 bases each). There are 14 residues in the CDR3. With 2 bases removed from V and 1 base from J, the gap between germline ends came to 9 bases. In germline, CDR1 is MDHEN, CDR2 SYDVKM. The CDR3 DNA is TGTGCCAGCAGTTTAATGAGGGGTTCCTACGAGCAGTACTTC. This encodes CASSLMRGSYEQYF.

The rearrangement links TRBV6-2 or TRBV6-3 to TRBJ2-7, with TRBD1 identical over 7 bases. This CDR3 comprises 17 residues. The V gene's germline CDR1 is MNHEY and CDR2 SVGEGT. V shed 0 bases, J shed 0 bases, and the junction held 8 bases outside the gene matches. The CDR3 here is CASSYSSGTASSYEQYF. The DNA of the CDR3 is TGTGCCAGCAGTTACTCGTCCGGGACAGCCAGCTCCTACGAGCAGTACTTC.

This sequence joins TRBV4-3 and TRBJ2-7; weak D call: TRBD2 (6 bases). The CDR3 spans 15 residues. V was shortened by 0 bases and J by 3 bases, with 12 bases between the two germline ends. Germline V gene lookup returns CDR1 LGHNA and CDR2 YSLEER. The CDR3 bases are TGCGCCAGCAGCCAAGAAGGTGGAGGGATCTACGAGCAGTACTTC. Protein sequence: CASSQEGGGIYEQYF.

The chain carries TRBV29-1 and TRBJ2-7; 9 bases are shared with TRBD1. The CDR3 sequence is 15 residues long. From germline, CDR1 is SQVTM and CDR2 ANQGSEA. The J segment lost 0 bases and the V segment lost 4 bases, leaving 7 bases of the junction unmatched. CDR3 region: CSVVIRQGVSYEQYF. CDR3 in DNA: TGCAGCGTTGTCATTCGACAGGGGGTCTCCTACGAGCAGTACTTC.

In DNA form, the CDR3 reads TGTGCCAGCAGCCAAGATGAGGGTATTGGCGAGCAGTACTTC. Amino acids: CASSQDEGIGEQYF. This chain links TRBV4-2 with TRBJ2-7, with D possibly matching TRBD2 (5 bases). This CDR3 is 14 amino acids long. V shed 0 bases and J shed 6 bases, with 12 bases lying between them. Germline V lookup: CDR1 LGHNA, CDR2 YNFKEQ.

V is TRBV28 and J is TRBJ1-2; D gene unclear. Germline assignment: CDR1 MDHEN and CDR2 SYDVKM. The CDR3 runs 13 residues. The germline V and J ends were trimmed by 7 bases and 2 bases, with 11 bases remaining between them. CDR3 in DNA: TGTGCCAGCACCAAGGGCCTCAACTATGGCTACACCTTC. As protein: CASTKGLNYGYTF.

This clonotype was observed once. This rearrangement joins TRBV7-9 to TRBJ2-5; TRBD1 matches at 7 bases. CDR3 length: 14 residues. Germline CDR1 is SEHNR and CDR2 is FQNEAQ (reference sequence). V gave up 5 bases and J gave up 9 bases; unmatched junction bases: 12. The CDR3 loop reads CASSQGGLLVAQYF. The CDR3 nucleotides are TGTGCCAGCAGCCAAGGGGGCCTCTTGGTAGCCCAGTACTTC.

The genes are TRBV15 and TRBJ2-7, with D hard to call. The germline CDR1 and CDR2 sequences are LNHNV and YYDKDF (reference sequence). The CDR3 length is 12 residues. Trimming left V 1 base short and J 6 bases short, with 7 bases between. In nucleotides, the CDR3 is TGTGCCACCAGCAGAGTAGGTGGCGAGCAGTACTTC. Its protein product is CATSRVGGEQYF.

J is TRBJ2-3 and V is TRBV5-1; possibly TRBD2 for D (6 bases). CDR1 is SGHRS and CDR2 is YFSETQ in the germline V gene. The CDR3 is 15 amino acids. V was clipped by 6 bases and J by 0 bases, with 14 bases between them. CDR3 protein: CASMMGGTSTDTQYF. CDR3 DNA sequence: TGCGCCAGCATGATGGGCGGGACTAGCACAGATACGCAGTATTTT.

This chain links TRBV28 with TRBJ2-2, with D unresolved. The V and J ends lost 3 bases and 8 bases respectively, with 16 bases between them. CDR3 length equals 15 residues. CDR1 and CDR2 from the germline V gene are MDHEN and SYDVKM. The CDR3 region is CASSLYRKRSGELFF. For the CDR3, the DNA is TGTGCCAGCAGTTTGTATAGGAAACGATCGGGGGAGCTGTTTTTT.

V gene TRBV30 combines with J gene TRBJ1-5; no reliable D call. Germline V gene sequence: CDR1 GTSNPN, CDR2 SVGIG (reference sequence). This CDR3 region has 16 residues. V shed 3 bases and J shed 6 bases, with 21 bases lying between them. In DNA, the CDR3 is TGTGCCTGGAGCCTATACTCCTTCAGATTTGGTCAGCCCCAGCATTTT. Translated, it gives CAWSLYSFRFGQPQHF.

DNA of the CDR3: TGCGCCAGCAGCCAAGATTTAACCATTCGGAACACTGAAGCTTTCTTT. Its protein product is CASSQDLTIRNTEAFF. This chain joins TRBV4-3 and TRBJ1-1; no firm D call. Germline CDR1 and CDR2: LGHNA and YSLEER. V was trimmed by 0 bases and J by 1 base, leaving 12 bases between them. The CDR3 contains 16 residues.

The chain carries TRBV28 and TRBJ2-6; D ambiguous. The CDR3 has 16 residues. V lost 7 bases and J 2 bases, leaving 15 bases between the germline ends. The germline V gene has CDR1 MDHEN and CDR2 SYDVKM. The CDR3 sequence: CASISLGRPGANVLTF. CDR3 nucleotide sequence: TGTGCCAGCATCTCACTCGGGCGTCCTGGGGCCAACGTCCTGACTTTC.

J is TRBJ1-4 and V is TRBV5-1; possible D gene TRBD1, 6 bases. The V end lost 0 bases, the J end lost 6 bases, and 9 bases lay between the germline ends. Germline CDR1 is SGHRS and CDR2 is YFSETQ. The CDR3 contains 14 residues. CDR3 sequence reads: CASSLARGHEKLFF. The CDR3 coding sequence is TGCGCCAGCAGCTTGGCCAGGGGCCATGAAAAACTGTTTTTT.

The V gene is TRBV27, the J gene TRBJ2-3; D remains ambiguous. This CDR3 spans 13 amino acids. Germline V CDR1 and CDR2: MNHEY, SMNVEV (reference sequence). V dropped 2 bases and J dropped 2 bases, with 5 bases sitting between them. CDR3 bases: TGTGCCAGCAGTTTAAGAGTCACAGATACGCAGTATTTT. This gives the protein CASSLRVTDTQYF.

The chain combines TRBV24-1 with TRBJ2-1, with 8 bases fitting TRBD1. J gave up 5 bases and V 0 bases, and 8 bases lay outside the gene matches. The CDR3 is 17 residues long. Per the germline V gene, CDR1 is KGHDR and CDR2 is SFDVKD. The DNA for the CDR3 is TGTGCCACCAGTGATTTGGGGCAGGGGGCCGCAAACAATGAGCAGTTCTTC. Translating gives CATSDLGQGAANNEQFF.

This chain connects TRBV15 to TRBJ2-5; no firm D call. The CDR3 contains 15 residues. Germline values: CDR1 LNHNV, CDR2 YYDKDF (reference sequence). V lost 0 bases and J 2 bases, leaving 10 bases between the germline ends. CDR3 protein: CATSRDSTAQETQYF. The CDR3 bases are TGTGCCACCAGCAGAGATTCGACGGCACAAGAGACCCAGTACTTC.

The CDR3 DNA sequence: TGTGCCAGCAGATCTTTAGCCAACGTCCTGACTTTC. Translating it yields CASRSLANVLTF. The V and J genes are TRBV5-6 and TRBJ2-6; D is undetermined. Germline V gene lookup returns CDR1 SGHDT and CDR2 YYEEEE. Deletions cut 5 bases from V and 7 bases from J, with 7 bases between. The CDR3 is 12 residues long.

The rearrangement uses TRBV10-3 and TRBJ1-1; the D is unclear. The CDR3 is 13 amino acids. Trimming removed 8 bases at V and 2 bases at J, with 12 bases between. Germline V gene data show CDR1 as ENHRY and CDR2 as SYGVKD. The CDR3 DNA reads TGTGCCATCGGACCAGCCGGAAACACTGAAGCTTTCTTT. It translates to CAIGPAGNTEAFF.